What follows are 17 T cell receptor beta chains derived from one specimen sequenced in a study of cytomegalovirus exposure and HLA in healthy donors. The PCR ran on 60 Vbeta and 13 Jbeta primers. Sequencing was performed with immunoSEQ multiplex PCR; in TCRdb, only in-frame clones are kept and a portion is missing. The table shows about 150,000 clones, with about 70% occurring only once. The sample taken for sequencing was PBMCs. The source is a male donor in good health and CMV-seronegative.

V gene TRBV5-6 combines with J gene TRBJ1-5, with D perhaps TRBD1 (5 bases). This CDR3 region has 15 residues. The ends were cut back, 3 bases at V and 0 bases at J, with 10 bases in the middle. The germline gives CDR1 SGHDT, CDR2 YYEEEE. The CDR3 protein is CASSWQGNSNQPQHF. Here the CDR3 DNA reads TGTGCCAGCAGCTGGCAGGGTAATAGCAATCAGCCCCAGCATTTT.

The V and J genes are TRBV6-5 and TRBJ2-1, with no clear D. Trimming cost V 6 bases and J 6 bases, with 12 bases left between them. Per the germline V gene, CDR1 is MNHEY and CDR2 is SVGAGI. The CDR3 spans 13 residues. CDR3 coding DNA: TGTGCCAGCAGCATAGACGGAGTCAATGAGCAGTTCTTC. Residues: CASSIDGVNEQFF.

V and J are TRBV30 and TRBJ1-2; 9 bases are a match to TRBD1. V lost 3 bases, J lost 4 bases, and 3 bases stayed unmatched. The CDR3 consists of 13 residues. In germline, CDR1 is GTSNPN, CDR2 SVGIG (reference sequence). CDR3 in DNA: TGTGCCTGGAGGGCGACAGGGGGCTATGGCTACACCTTC. This sequence encodes CAWRATGGYGYTF.

This chain connects TRBV5-1 to TRBJ2-2; 7 bases agree with TRBD1. The CDR3 is made up of 15 amino acids. Trimming removed 2 bases from V and 2 bases from J; junction bases left unmatched: 3. Germline-derived CDR1 and CDR2 are SGHRS and YFSETQ. CDR3: CASSLDRVNTGELFF. CDR3 coding DNA: TGCGCCAGCAGCTTAGACAGGGTCAACACCGGGGAGCTGTTTTTT.

V usage is TRBV7-2 and J usage is TRBJ2-5; TRBD1 agrees at 9 bases. The CDR3 contains 15 residues. The trim removed 4 bases at V and 4 bases at J, leaving 7 bases unmatched. CDR1 and CDR2 (germline): SGHTA, FQGNSA. DNA of the CDR3: TGTGCCAGCAGCTACGGGACAGGGTTAGGAGAGACCCAGTACTTC. Its protein product is CASSYGTGLGETQYF.

The chain employs TRBV5-1 and TRBJ2-7; 9 bases match TRBD1. Trimming at V came to 4 bases and at J to 0 bases, leaving 11 bases not matched to a gene. Germline-derived CDR1 and CDR2 are SGHRS and YFSETQ. This CDR3 region has 17 residues. The CDR3 reads CASSRVSGTGSSYEQYF. The CDR3 DNA is TGCGCCAGCAGCCGAGTCTCGGGGACAGGGTCCTCCTACGAGCAGTACTTC.

The V call is TRBV28, the J call TRBJ1-5; 8 bases agree with TRBD1. The CDR3 runs to 13 residues. The junction had 3 bases not matched to a gene; V was cut back by 5 bases and J by 6 bases. Germline CDR1 MDHEN, CDR2 SYDVKM. The DNA of the CDR3 is TGTGCCAGCAGTCGACAGGGGCCTCAGCCCCAGCATTTT. It yields the protein CASSRQGPQPQHF.

V and J are TRBV5-6 and TRBJ1-4; 7 bases map to TRBD1. The CDR3 has 14 residues. Germline trimming cut 0 bases from V and 6 bases from J; bases unmatched to any gene: 2. Germline V lookup: CDR1 SGHDT, CDR2 YYEEEE. CDR3 loop: CASSLAGTDEKLFF. CDR3 in DNA: TGTGCCAGCAGCTTGGCCGGGACAGATGAAAAACTGTTTTTT.

V is TRBV7-2 and J is TRBJ2-2; D possibly corresponds to TRBD1 (6 bases). Germline CDR1 SGHTA, CDR2 FQGNSA. The V end lost 3 bases, the J end lost 1 base, and 6 bases lay between the germline ends. This CDR3 has 14 amino acids. The CDR3 protein is CASSLDRNTGELFF. The CDR3 nucleotides read TGTGCCAGCAGCTTGGACAGGAACACCGGGGAGCTGTTTTTT.

V gene TRBV6-6 combines with J gene TRBJ2-5, with 14 bases fitting TRBD2. The V segment lost 5 bases and the J segment 5 bases; nucleotides outside the gene matches: 7. This CDR3 contains 16 residues. Germline values: CDR1 MNHNY, CDR2 SVGAGI (reference sequence). CDR3 in amino acids: CASSTFGTSGSETQYF. CDR3 DNA sequence: TGTGCCAGCAGTACATTCGGGACTAGCGGGAGTGAGACCCAGTACTTC.

The chain uses TRBV27 and TRBJ1-1; 10 bases line up with TRBD1. This CDR3 is 16 amino acids long. The trim removed 0 bases at V and 10 bases at J, leaving 11 bases unmatched. Germline V gene lookup returns CDR1 MNHEY and CDR2 SMNVEV (reference sequence). Here the CDR3 reads CASSLSTGGSRRRAFF. The DNA for the CDR3 is TGTGCCAGCAGTTTATCGACAGGGGGCTCCCGTCGTCGAGCTTTCTTT.

Of note for this clone: A junction boundary mismatches the germline segment, possibly from a read error. The genes are TRBV7-9 and TRBJ1-6; D perhaps matches TRBD1 (5 bases). The CDR3 is made up of 14 amino acids. CDR1 is SEHNR and CDR2 is FQNEAQ in the germline V gene (reference sequence). CDR3 loop: CSSSLVGEDSPLHF. The DNA for the CDR3 is TGTTCCAGCAGCTTGGTAGGGGAGGATTCACCCCTCCACTTT.

This chain connects TRBV6-1 to TRBJ1-5, with no clear D. V dropped 10 bases and J dropped 2 bases, with 15 bases sitting between them. Per the germline V gene, CDR1 is MNHNS and CDR2 is SASEGT. The CDR3 loop spans 14 amino acids. In DNA, the CDR3 is TGTGCCACCAATCAGGTTAGTGGCAATCAGCCCCAGCATTTT. Its protein product is CATNQVSGNQPQHF.

This clone has a handful of counts. V gene TRBV5-6 combines with J gene TRBJ1-4; perhaps TRBD1 as D (5 bases). Germline V gene lookup returns CDR1 SGHDT and CDR2 YYEEEE. This CDR3 has 15 amino acids. The V end was cut by 1 base, the J end by 14 bases, with 21 bases between. Written as DNA, the CDR3 is TGTGCCAGCAGCTTGCTGAGGGACTTAAGGGGAAGTCTGTTTTTT. It translates to CASSLLRDLRGSLFF.

Points on this clone: This CDR3 is also generated by other DNA sequences in the sample. The chain carries TRBV27 and TRBJ2-7; D not certain. In germline, CDR1 is MNHEY, CDR2 SMNVEV (reference sequence). V was pared by 3 bases and J by 2 bases, with 14 bases between. The CDR3 is 15 residues long. CDR3 nucleotides: TGTGCCAGCAGTTTTGTCCCAGCGCCAACCTACGAGCAGTACTTC. Translating gives CASSFVPAPTYEQYF.

This rearrangement joins TRBV28 to TRBJ1-3; possible D gene TRBD1, 6 bases. Deletions cut 1 base from V and 0 bases from J, with 25 bases between. CDR3 length: 21 amino acids. CDR1 MDHEN and CDR2 SYDVKM come from the germline V gene. The CDR3 loop reads CASSLFSSRQARISSGNTIYF. The CDR3 DNA reads TGTGCCAGCAGTTTATTCTCCTCCCGACAGGCGAGGATTTCCTCTGGAAACACCATATATTTT.

This clone was seen only a few times. CDR3 DNA sequence: TGTGCCAGCAGCTTAGAAAGGGGGCGCAAAGAGACCCAGTACTTC. This encodes CASSLERGRKETQYF. The chain has TRBV7-3 and TRBJ2-5; 7 nucleotides agree with TRBD1. CDR1 is SGHTA, CDR2 FQGTGA, per germline. There are 15 residues in the CDR3. With 2 bases clipped from V and 3 bases from J, the junction kept 6 bases outside the gene matches.